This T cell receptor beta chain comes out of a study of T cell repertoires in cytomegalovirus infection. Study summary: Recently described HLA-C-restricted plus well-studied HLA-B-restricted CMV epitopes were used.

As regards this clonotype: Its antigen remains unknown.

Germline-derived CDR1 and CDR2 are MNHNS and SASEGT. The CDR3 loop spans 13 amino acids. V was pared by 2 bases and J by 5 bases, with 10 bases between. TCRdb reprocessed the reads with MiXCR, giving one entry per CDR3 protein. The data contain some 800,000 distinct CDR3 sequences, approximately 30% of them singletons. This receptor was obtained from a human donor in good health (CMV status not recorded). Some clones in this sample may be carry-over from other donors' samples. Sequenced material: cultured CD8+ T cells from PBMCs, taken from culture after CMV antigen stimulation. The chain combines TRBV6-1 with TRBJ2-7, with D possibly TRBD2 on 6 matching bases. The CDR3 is CASSETGLDEQYF. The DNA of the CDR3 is TGTGCCAGCAGTGAAACGGGACTTGACGAGCAGTACTTC.